These 8 T cell receptor beta chains originate from one sample sequenced in a study of blood T cell repertoires in COVID-19. Only in-frame clones appear in the TCRdb table, and some are missing; sequencing was by immunoSEQ multiplex PCR. Of some 99,000 clones listed, around 90% are singletons. The sample comprised peripheral blood. The receptors come from a man between 70 and 80 years old with acute or convalescent COVID-19.

The rearrangement links TRBV5-6 to TRBJ2-5; D gene ambiguous. Trimming took 1 base from V and 5 from J, leaving 3 bases between them. This CDR3 comprises 11 residues. Germline V gives CDR1 SGHDT, CDR2 YYEEEE. This chain's CDR3 is CASSLRETQYF. The CDR3 nucleotides read TGTGCCAGCAGCTTGCGGGAGACCCAGTACTTC.

This chain connects TRBV2 to TRBJ2-5, with a possible D match to TRBD1 (6 bases). V was clipped by 11 bases and J by 4 bases, with 17 bases between them. CDR3 length: 13 residues. Germline CDR1 and CDR2: SNHLY and FYNNEI. CDR3 in DNA: TGTGCCTCAAGGGGATCAGGGGCAGAGACCCAGTACTTC. This gives the protein CASRGSGAETQYF.

The chain has TRBV23-1 and TRBJ2-7, with D perhaps matching TRBD1 (5 bases). TRBV23-1 is treated as an ORF (open reading frame) with a function not yet certain. The CDR3 length is 16 residues. The ends were cut back, 0 bases at V and 9 bases at J, with 21 bases in the middle. Here the CDR3 reads CASSQSVGRARVGQYF. The DNA for the CDR3 is TGCGCCAGCAGTCAATCTGTGGGCAGGGCCAGGGTGGGGCAGTACTTC.

Only a few counts were recorded for this clone. The chain uses TRBV7-8 and TRBJ1-4, with no clear D. CDR3 size: 13 residues. V lost 5 bases to trimming and J lost 5 bases, with 9 bases between them. Per the germline V gene, CDR1 is SGHVS and CDR2 is FQNEAQ. The CDR3 sequence is CASSRGLNEKLFF. For the CDR3, the DNA is TGTGCCAGCAGCCGAGGTTTAAATGAAAAACTGTTTTTT.

The chain has TRBV7-9 and TRBJ1-1, with unresolved D. The V end lost 4 bases, the J end lost 1 base, and 7 bases lay between the germline ends. The germline V gene encodes CDR1 SEHNR and CDR2 FQNEAQ (reference sequence). This CDR3 is built from 13 residues. The CDR3 DNA is TGTGCCAGCAGCTCACCGGGGAACACTGAAGCTTTCTTT. Translation gives CASSSPGNTEAFF.

The chain is built from TRBV6-5 and TRBJ2-7; possibly TRBD1 for D (6 bases). The germline V gene has CDR1 MNHEY and CDR2 SVGAGI. The CDR3 covers 13 residues. V was cut by 2 bases and J by 3 bases, with 8 bases left in between. The CDR3 sequence is CASSYDRLYEQYF. CDR3 coding DNA: TGTGCCAGCAGTTACGACAGGCTCTACGAGCAGTACTTC.

The DNA for the CDR3 is TGTGCCAGCAGCTTGGCCTCTTATCACTCTGAAGCTTTCTTT. Protein: CASSLASYHSEAFF. The genes are TRBV5-6 and TRBJ1-1; D gene unclear. The V gene lost 0 bases and the J gene lost 6 bases, with 12 bases spanning the gap. Germline CDR1 is SGHDT and CDR2 is YYEEEE. The CDR3 covers 14 residues.

V gene TRBV2 combines with J gene TRBJ1-4; unclear D gene. Between the trimmed V and J ends, which lost 6 bases and 10 bases, there was a span of 12 bases. CDR3 length equals 12 residues. Germline assignment: CDR1 SNHLY and CDR2 FYNNEI. CDR3 nucleotides: TGTGCCAGCAGGATTGAGGGAGGAAAACTGTTTTTT. As protein: CASRIEGGKLFF.